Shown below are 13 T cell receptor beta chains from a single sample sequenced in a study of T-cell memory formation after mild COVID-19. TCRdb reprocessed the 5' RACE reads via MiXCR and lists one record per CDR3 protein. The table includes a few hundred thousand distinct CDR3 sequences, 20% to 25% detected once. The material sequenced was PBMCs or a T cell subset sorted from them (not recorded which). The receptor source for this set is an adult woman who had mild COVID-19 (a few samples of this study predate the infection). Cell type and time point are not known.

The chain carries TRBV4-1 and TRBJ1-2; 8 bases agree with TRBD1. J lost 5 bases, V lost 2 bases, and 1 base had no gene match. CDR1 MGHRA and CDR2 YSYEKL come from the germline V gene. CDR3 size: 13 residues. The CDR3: CASSQWTGYGYTF. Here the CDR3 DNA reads TGCGCCAGCAGCCAATGGACAGGGTATGGCTACACCTTC.

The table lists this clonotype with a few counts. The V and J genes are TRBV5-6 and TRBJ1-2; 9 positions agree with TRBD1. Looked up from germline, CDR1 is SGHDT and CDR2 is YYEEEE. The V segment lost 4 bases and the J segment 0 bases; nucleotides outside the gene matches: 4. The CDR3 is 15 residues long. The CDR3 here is CASSPGTGTNYGYTF. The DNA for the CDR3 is TGTGCCAGCAGCCCGGGGACAGGGACTAACTATGGCTACACCTTC.

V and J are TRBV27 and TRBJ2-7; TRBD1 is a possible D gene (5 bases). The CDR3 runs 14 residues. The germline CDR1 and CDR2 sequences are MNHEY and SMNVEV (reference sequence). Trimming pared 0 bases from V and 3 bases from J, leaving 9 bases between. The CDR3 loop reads CASSLSRANYEQYF. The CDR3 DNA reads TGTGCCAGCAGTTTATCCAGGGCCAACTACGAGCAGTACTTC.

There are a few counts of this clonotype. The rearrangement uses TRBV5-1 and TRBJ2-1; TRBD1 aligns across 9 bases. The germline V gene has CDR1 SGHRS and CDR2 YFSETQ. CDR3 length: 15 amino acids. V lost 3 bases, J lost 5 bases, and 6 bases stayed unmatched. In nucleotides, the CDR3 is TGCGCCAGCAGCTGGGACAGGGTGACCCACAATGAGCAGTTCTTC. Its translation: CASSWDRVTHNEQFF.

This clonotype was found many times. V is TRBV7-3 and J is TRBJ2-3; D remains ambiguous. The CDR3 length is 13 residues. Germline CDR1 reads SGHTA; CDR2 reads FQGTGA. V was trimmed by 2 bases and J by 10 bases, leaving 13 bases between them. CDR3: CASSLGVGVPQYF. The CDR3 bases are TGTGCCAGCAGCTTAGGAGTTGGAGTACCGCAGTATTTT. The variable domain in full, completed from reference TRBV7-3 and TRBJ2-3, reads GAGVSQTPSNKVTEKGKYVELRCDPISGHTALYWYRQSLGQGPEFLIYFQGTGAADDSGLPNDRFFAVRPEGSVSTLKIQRTERGDSAVYLCASSLGVGVPQYFGPGTRLTVL.

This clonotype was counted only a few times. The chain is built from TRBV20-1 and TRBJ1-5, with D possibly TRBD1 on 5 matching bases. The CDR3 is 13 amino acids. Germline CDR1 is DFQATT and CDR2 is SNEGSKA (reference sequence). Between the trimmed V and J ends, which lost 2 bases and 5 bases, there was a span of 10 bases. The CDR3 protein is CSARQGIDQPQHF. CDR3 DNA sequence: TGCAGTGCTAGACAGGGCATAGATCAGCCCCAGCATTTT.

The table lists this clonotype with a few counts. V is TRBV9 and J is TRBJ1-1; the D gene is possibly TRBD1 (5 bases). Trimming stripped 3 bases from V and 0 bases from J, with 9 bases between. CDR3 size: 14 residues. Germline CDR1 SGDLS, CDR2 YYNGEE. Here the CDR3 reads CASSAATVNTEAFF. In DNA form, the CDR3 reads TGTGCCAGCAGCGCCGCGACAGTGAACACTGAAGCTTTCTTT.

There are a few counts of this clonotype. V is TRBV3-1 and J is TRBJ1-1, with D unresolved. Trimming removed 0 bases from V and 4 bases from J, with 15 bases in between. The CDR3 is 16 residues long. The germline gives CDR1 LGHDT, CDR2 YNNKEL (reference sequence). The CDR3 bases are TGTGCCAGCAGCCAAGATTTGGGCCAAGTAGGCACTGAAGCTTTCTTT. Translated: CASSQDLGQVGTEAFF.

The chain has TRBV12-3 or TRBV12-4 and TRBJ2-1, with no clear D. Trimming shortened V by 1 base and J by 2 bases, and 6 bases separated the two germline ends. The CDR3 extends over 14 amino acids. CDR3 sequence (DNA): TGTGCCAGCAGTTTAGAGGTAGCCTACAATGAGCAGTTCTTC. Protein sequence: CASSLEVAYNEQFF.

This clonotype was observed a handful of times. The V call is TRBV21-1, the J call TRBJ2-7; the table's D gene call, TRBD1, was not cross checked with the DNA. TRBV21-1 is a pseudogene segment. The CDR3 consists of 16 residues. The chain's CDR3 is CASSAADRGKSYEQYF. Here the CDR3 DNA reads TGTGCCAGCAGCGCCGCCGACAGGGGGAAGTCCTACGAGCAGTACTTC.

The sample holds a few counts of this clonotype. CDR3 in amino acids: CASLPELQVFGAFF. CDR3 nucleotides: TGTGCCAGCCTACCAGAACTACAGGTTTTTGGAGCTTTCTTT. This chain links TRBV7-2 with TRBJ1-1, with D tentatively TRBD1 (5 bases). The V end lost 8 bases, the J end lost 10 bases, and 23 bases lay between the germline ends. The V gene's germline CDR1 is SGHTA and CDR2 FQGNSA. This CDR3 has 14 amino acids.

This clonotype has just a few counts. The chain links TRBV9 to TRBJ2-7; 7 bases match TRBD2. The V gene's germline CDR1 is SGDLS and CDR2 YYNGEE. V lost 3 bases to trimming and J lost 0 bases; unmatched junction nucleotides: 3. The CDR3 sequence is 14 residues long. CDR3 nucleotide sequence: TGTGCCAGCAGCGCGGGGGGACTCTCCTACGAGCAGTACTTC. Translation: CASSAGGLSYEQYF.

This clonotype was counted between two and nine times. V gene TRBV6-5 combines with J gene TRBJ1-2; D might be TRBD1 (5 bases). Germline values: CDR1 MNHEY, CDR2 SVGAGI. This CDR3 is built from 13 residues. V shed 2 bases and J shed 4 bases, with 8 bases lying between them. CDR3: CASSYRGGYGYTF. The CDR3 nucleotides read TGTGCCAGCAGTTACAGGGGTGGCTATGGCTACACCTTC.